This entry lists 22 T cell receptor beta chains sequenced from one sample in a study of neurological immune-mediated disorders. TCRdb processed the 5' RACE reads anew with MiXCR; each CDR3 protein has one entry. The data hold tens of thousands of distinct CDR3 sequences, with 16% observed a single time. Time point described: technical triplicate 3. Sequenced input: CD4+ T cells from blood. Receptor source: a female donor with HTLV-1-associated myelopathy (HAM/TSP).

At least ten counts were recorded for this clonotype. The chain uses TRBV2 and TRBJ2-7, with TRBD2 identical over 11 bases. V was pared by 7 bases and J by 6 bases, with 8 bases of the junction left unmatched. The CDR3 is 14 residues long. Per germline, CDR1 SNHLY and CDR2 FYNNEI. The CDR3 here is CASTLAGGPGEQYF. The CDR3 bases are TGTGCCAGCACCTTAGCGGGAGGGCCAGGCGAGCAGTACTTC.

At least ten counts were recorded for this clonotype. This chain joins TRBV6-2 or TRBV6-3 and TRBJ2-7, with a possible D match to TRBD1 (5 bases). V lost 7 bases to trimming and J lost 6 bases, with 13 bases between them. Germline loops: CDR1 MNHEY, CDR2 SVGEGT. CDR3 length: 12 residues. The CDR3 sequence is CASTDLQGEQYF. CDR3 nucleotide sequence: TGTGCCAGCACCGACCTTCAGGGCGAGCAGTACTTC.

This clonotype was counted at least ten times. The CDR3 loop is CASSLIGAYEQYF. CDR3 DNA sequence: TGTGCCAGCAGCTTAATCGGGGCCTACGAGCAGTACTTC. This chain connects TRBV11-2 to TRBJ2-7; a weak D match, TRBD2 (5 bases). This CDR3 contains 13 residues. Germline CDR1 is SGHAT and CDR2 is FQNNGV. V was shortened by 2 bases and J by 2 bases, with 7 bases between the two germline ends.

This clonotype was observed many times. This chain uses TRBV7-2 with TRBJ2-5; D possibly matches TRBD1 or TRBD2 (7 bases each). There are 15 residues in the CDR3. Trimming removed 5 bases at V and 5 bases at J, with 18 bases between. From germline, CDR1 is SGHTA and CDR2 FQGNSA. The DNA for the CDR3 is TGTGCCAGCAGCGGGGACCGCAGGGGGGGGGAGACCCAGTACTTC. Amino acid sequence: CASSGDRRGGETQYF.

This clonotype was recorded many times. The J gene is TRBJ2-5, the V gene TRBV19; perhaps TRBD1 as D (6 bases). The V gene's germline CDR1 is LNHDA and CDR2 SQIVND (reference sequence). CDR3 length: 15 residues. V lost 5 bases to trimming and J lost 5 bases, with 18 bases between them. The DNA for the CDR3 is TGTGCCAGTAGTCTGGACAGTGAACGGTGGGAGACCCAGTACTTC. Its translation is CASSLDSERWETQYF. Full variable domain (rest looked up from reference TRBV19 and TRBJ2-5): DGGITQSPKYLFRKEGQNVTLSCEQNLNHDAMYWYRQDPGQGLRLIYYSQIVNDFQKGDIAEGYSVSREKKESFPLTVTSAQKNPTAFYLCASSLDSERWETQYFGPGTRLLVL.

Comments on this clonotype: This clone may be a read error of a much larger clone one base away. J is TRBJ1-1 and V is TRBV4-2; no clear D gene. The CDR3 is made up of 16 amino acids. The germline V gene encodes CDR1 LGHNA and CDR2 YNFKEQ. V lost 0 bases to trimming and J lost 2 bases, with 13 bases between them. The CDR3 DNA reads TGTGCCAGCAGCCAAGAAACGCGCAAGGGTAACACTGAAGCTTTCTTT. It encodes CASSQETRKGNTEAFF.

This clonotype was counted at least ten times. The CDR3 DNA reads TGCAGTGCTATCAACAGGGTCAGCACAGATACGCAGTATTTT. Translation gives CSAINRVSTDTQYF. This chain joins TRBV20-1 and TRBJ2-3; maybe TRBD1 (6 bases). The CDR3 is 14 residues long. Trimming removed 4 bases from V and 0 bases from J, with 11 bases in between. From germline, CDR1 is DFQATT and CDR2 SNEGSKA (reference sequence).

For the CDR3, the DNA is TGTGCCAGCAGCACCCGGGACAGTGGTAACACTGAAGCTTTCTTT. The encoded protein is CASSTRDSGNTEAFF. The chain couples TRBV3-1 to TRBJ1-1, with TRBD1 matching 7 bases. Germline-derived CDR1 and CDR2 are LGHDT and YNNKEL (reference sequence). The CDR3 is made up of 15 amino acids. The trim removed 5 bases at V and 2 bases at J, leaving 8 bases unmatched. Variable domain in full (rest from reference TRBV3-1 and TRBJ1-1): DTAVSQTPKYLVTQMGNDKSIKCEQNLGHDTMYWYKQDSKKFLKIMFSYNNKELIINETVPNRFSPKSPDKAHLNLHINSLELGDSAVYFCASSTRDSGNTEAFFGQGTRLTVV.

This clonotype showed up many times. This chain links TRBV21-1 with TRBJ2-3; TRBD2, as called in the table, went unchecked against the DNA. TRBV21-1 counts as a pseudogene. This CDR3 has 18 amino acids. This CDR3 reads CASSYTSGRPSGTDTQYF. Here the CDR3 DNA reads TGTGCCAGCAGCTATACTAGCGGGAGACCCAGTGGCACAGATACGCAGTATTTT.

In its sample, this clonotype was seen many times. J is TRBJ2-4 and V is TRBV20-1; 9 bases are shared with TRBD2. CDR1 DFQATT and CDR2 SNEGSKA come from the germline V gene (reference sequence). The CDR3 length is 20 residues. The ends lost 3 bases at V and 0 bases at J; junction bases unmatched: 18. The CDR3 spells CSARVGGLAPPGVAKNIQYF. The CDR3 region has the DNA TGCAGTGCTAGGGTGGGGGGACTAGCCCCCCCTGGGGTAGCCAAAAACATTCAGTACTTC.

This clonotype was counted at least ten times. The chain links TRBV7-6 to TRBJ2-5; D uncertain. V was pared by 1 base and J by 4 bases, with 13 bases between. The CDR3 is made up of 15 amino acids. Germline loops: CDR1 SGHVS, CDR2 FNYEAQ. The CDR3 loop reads CASSLEWQPGETQYF. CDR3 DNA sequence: TGTGCCAGCAGCTTAGAATGGCAGCCCGGAGAGACCCAGTACTTC.

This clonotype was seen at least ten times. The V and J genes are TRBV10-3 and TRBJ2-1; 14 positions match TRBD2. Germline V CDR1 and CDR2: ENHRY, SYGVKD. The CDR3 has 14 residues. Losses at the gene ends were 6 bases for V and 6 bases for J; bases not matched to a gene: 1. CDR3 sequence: CAIRGTSGSNEQFF. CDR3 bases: TGTGCCATCAGGGGGACTAGCGGGAGCAATGAGCAGTTCTTC.

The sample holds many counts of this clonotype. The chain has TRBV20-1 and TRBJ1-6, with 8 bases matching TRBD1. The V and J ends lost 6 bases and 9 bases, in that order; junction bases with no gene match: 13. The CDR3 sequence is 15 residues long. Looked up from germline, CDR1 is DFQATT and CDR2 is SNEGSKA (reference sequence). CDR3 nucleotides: TGCAGTGCCAACCCACAGGGGGGAATCGGTTCACCCCTCCACTTT. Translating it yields CSANPQGGIGSPLHF.

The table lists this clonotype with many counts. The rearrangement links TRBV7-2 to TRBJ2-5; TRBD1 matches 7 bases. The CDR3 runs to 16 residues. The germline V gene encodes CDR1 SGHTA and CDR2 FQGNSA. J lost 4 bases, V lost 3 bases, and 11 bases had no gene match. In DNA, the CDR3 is TGTGCCAGCAGCTTTTCCCCGAGGACAGGAAGAGAGACCCAGTACTTC. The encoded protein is CASSFSPRTGRETQYF.

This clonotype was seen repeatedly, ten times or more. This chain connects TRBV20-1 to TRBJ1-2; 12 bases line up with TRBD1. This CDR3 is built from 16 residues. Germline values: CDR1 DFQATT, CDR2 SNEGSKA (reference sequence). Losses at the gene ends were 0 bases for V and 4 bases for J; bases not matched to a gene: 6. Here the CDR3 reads CSARDLGQGAFYGYTF. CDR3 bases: TGCAGTGCTAGAGATCTGGGACAGGGGGCTTTCTATGGCTACACCTTC.

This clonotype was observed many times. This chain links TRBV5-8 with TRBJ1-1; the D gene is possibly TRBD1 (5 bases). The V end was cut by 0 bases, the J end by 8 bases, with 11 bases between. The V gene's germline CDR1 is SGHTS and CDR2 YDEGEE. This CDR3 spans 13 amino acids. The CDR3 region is CASSLGGRSEAFF. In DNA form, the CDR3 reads TGTGCCAGCAGCTTGGGGGGCCGTTCCGAAGCTTTCTTT. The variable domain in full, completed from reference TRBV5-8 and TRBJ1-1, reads EAGVTQSPTHLIKTRGQQATLRCSPISGHTSVYWYQQALGLGLQFLLWYDEGEERNRGNFPPRFSGRQFPNYSSELNVNALELEDSALYLCASSLGGRSEAFFGQGTRLTVV.

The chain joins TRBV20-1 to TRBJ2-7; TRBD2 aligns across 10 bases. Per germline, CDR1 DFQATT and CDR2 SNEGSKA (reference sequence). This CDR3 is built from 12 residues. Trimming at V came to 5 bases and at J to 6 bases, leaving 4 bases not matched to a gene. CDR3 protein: CSAYSGGGEQYF. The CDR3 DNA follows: TGCAGTGCTTACAGCGGGGGGGGCGAGCAGTACTTC.

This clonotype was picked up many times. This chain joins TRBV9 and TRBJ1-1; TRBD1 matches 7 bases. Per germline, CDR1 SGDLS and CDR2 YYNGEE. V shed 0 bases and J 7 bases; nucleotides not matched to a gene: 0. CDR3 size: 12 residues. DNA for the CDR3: TGTGCCAGCAGCGTAGGGACAGGTGAAGCTTTCTTT. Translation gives CASSVGTGEAFF.

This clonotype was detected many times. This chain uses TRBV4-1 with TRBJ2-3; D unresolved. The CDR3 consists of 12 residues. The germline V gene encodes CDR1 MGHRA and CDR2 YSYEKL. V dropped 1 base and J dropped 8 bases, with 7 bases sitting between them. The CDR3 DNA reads TGCGCCAGCAGCCAAGTGGTGGGTACGCAGTATTTT. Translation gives CASSQVVGTQYF.

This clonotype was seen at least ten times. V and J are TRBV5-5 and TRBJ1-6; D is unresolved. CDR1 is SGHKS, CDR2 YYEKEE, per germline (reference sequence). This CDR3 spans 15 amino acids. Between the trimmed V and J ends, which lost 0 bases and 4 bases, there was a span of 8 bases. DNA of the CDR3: TGTGCCAGCAGCTTGGAGGCAGGTTATAATTCACCCCTCCACTTT. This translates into CASSLEAGYNSPLHF.

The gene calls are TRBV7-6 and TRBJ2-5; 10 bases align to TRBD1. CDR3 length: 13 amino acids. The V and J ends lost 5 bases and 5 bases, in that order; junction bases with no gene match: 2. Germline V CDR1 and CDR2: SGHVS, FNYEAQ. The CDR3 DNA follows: TGTGCCAGCAGCATGGGACAGGGGGAGACCCAGTACTTC. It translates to CASSMGQGETQYF.

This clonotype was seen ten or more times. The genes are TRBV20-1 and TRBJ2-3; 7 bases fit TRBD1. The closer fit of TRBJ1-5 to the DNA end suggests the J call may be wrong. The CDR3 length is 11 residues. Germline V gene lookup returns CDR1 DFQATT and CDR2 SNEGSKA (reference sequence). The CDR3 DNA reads TGCAGTGCTGCCCAGGGGGGTACGCAGCATTTT. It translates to CSAAQGGTQHF.